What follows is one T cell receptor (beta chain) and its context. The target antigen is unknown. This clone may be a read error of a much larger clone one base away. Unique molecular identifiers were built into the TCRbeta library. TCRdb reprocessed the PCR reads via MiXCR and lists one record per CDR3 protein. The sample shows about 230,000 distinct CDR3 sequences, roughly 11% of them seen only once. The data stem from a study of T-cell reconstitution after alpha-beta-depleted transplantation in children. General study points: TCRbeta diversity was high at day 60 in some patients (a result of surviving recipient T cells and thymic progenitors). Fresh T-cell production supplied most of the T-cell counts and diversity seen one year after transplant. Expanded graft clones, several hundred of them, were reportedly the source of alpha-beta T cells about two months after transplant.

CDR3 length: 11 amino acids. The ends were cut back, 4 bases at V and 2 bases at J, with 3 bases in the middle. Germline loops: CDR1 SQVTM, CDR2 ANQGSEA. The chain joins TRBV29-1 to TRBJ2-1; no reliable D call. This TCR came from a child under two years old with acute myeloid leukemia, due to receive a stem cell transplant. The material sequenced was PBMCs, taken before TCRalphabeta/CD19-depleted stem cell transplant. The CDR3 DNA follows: TGCAGCGTTGGGACCTACAATGAGCAGTTCTTC. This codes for CSVGTYNEQFF.